This TCR beta chain was found in a study of T cell responses to AZD1222 COVID-19 vaccine (TCRdb year 2021). In the study overall: TCR sequencing was performed for approximately 240 trial participants, of whom about 200 were given two doses of AZD1222 and around 25 were given two doses of MenACWY control vaccine. Trial participants were enrolled by age into 18-55, 56-69 and 70-plus year subgroups, with about 150, 28 and 57 TCR-sequenced participants respectively. The paper as a whole reports these results and caveats: In the small 56-69-year group, the increase in depth fell short of significance, most likely because of low power. No day 14 peak-response samples were available, so repertoires were characterized only after the peak T cell response. Participants were mostly white British, with more females than males. The authors suggested clonal diversity may have been underestimated. A significant rise in spike-specific TCR breadth and depth was observed after two AZD1222 doses relative to day 0 and relative to MenACWY recipients. Reportedly, almost half of the unique spike-specific TCRs recognized epitopes lying outside the regions that are mutated in the B.1.351 and B.1.1.7 variants. Vaccine-associated CD4 TCRs spanned the whole spike protein, with dominant responses in regions 160-218 and 743-854. Only five to seven AZD1222 recipients were SARS-CoV-2 seropositive at baseline, limiting conclusions about previously exposed vaccinees.

The time point label here, explained by the study, means: about 28 days (+/-7) after the second vaccine dose. AZD1222 recipients whose second dose came at about 4 weeks and those whose second dose came at about 12 weeks were combined into one group, since spike-specific TCR depth and breadth did not differ between the two schedules. Vaccinee samples came from UK trials COV001 and COV002, including a single-blind randomized controlled phase 2/3 trial of AZD1222 (ChAdOx1 nCoV-19) in healthy adults. For TCRbeta chain sequencing, PBMC samples were collected from trial participants at day 0 and at day 28 after the second dose. Details on this clone: What antigen it recognizes has not been identified. No much larger clone is present one base from it, and per-base qualities are unavailable.

V is clipped by 6 bases and J by 6 bases, and the sequence between their germline boundaries is 12 bases long. Counted from cysteine to phenylalanine, this CDR3 has 14 amino acids. Only the CDR3 DNA is retained, 42 bases long and in frame from the first base. The germline V gene yields MDHEN for CDR1 and SYDVKM for CDR2. The CDR3 regions of human TCRbeta chains were analyzed by immunosequencing. The study's processing was this. TCRs in the repertoires were matched against a reference library of SARS-CoV-2-specific TCRs that had been generated with the MIRA antigen-specificity platform. Breadth meant the fraction of unique TCRs that were SARS-CoV-2-associated, whereas depth meant the fraction of total T cells that were SARS-CoV-2-associated. Using the MIRA data, every spike-specific TCR was mapped to the spike region that the TCR reacted to and assigned to either a CD4 or a CD8 class. Log10-transformed breadth and depth values were compared by one-way ANOVA with Sidak's multiple comparisons tests. This immuneACCESS table, as held by TCRdb, lists in-frame sequences with V and J called but not all clones. Of the missing ones, under half trace to an unresolved V gene in checked studies; the others have no known cause. The DNA gave D and trimming, while V, J and clone size come from that table. The sample data list some 100,000 clones, and 85% to 90% of these were observed just once. The top ten clonotypes cover 6.5% to 7.5% of the sample.

The rearranged segments are TRBV28 and TRBJ1-6, and perhaps TRBD1 as D gene, on 5 matching bases. The TCR was taken from an adult who received the AZD1222 COVID-19 vaccine. Sequenced material: peripheral blood, taken 28 days after the second AZD1222 dose. The nucleotide sequence reads as follows: TGTGCCAGCAGGATTCAGGGAGTTAATTCACCCCTCCACTTT. Translated, it reads CASRIQGVNSPLHF.